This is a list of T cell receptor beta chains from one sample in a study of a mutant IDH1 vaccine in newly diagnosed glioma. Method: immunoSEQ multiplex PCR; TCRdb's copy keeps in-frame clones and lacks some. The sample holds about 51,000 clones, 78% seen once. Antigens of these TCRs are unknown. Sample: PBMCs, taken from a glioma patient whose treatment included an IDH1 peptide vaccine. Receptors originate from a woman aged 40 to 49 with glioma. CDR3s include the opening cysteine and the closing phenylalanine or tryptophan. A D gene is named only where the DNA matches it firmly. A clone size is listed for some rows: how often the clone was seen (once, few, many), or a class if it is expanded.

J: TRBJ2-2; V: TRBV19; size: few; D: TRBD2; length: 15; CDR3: CASRWGRGGPRELFF; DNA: TGTGCCAGTCGATGGGGGCGGGGGGGCCCCCGGGAGCTGTTTTTT
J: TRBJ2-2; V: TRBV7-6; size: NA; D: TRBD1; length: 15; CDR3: CASSLTGVTTGELFF; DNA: TGTGCCAGCAGCCTGACAGGGGTTACCACCGGGGAGCTGTTTTTT
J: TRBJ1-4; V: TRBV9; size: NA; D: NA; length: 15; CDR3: CASSSRGGSNEKLFF; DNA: TGTGCCAGCAGCTCCCGCGGGGGGTCTAATGAAAAACTGTTTTTT
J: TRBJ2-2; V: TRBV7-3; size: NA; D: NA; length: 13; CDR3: CASSMRGTGELFF; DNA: TGTGCCAGCAGCATGAGAGGCACCGGGGAGCTGTTTTTT
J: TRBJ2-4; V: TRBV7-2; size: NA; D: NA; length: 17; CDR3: CASSLGAHPLAKNIQYF; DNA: TGTGCCAGCAGCTTAGGGGCCCATCCACTAGCCAAAAACATTCAGTACTTC
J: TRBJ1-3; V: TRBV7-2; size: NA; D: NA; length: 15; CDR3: CASSETAGSGNTIYF; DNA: TGTGCCAGCAGCGAGACGGCAGGGTCTGGAAACACCATATATTTT
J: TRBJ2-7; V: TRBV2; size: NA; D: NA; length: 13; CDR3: CASSGGPFYEQYF; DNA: TGTGCCAGCAGTGGGGGGCCCTTCTACGAGCAGTACTTC
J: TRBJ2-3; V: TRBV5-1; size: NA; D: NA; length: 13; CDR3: CASSSPGPDTQYF; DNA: TGCGCCAGCAGCTCCCCGGGGCCAGATACGCAGTATTTT
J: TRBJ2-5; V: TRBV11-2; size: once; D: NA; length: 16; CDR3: CASSLEAAGAGETQYF; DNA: TGTGCCAGCAGCTTAGAGGCGGCGGGGGCTGGTGAGACCCAGTACTTC
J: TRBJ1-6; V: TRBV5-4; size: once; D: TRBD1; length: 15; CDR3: CASSLRTGGDSPLHF; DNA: TGTGCCAGCAGCTTGCGGACAGGTGGAGATTCACCCCTCCACTTT
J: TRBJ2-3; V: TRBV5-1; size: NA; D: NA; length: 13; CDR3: CASSLEGTDTQYF; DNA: TGCGCCAGCAGCTTGGAGGGCACAGATACGCAGTATTTT
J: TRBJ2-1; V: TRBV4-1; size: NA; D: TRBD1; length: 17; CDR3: CASSQDVRGHSYNEQFF; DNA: TGCGCCAGCAGCCAAGATGTAAGGGGGCATTCCTACAATGAGCAGTTCTTC
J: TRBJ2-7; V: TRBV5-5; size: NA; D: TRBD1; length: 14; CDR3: CASSWIQGAGEQYF; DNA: TGTGCCAGCAGCTGGATACAGGGGGCCGGCGAGCAGTACTTC
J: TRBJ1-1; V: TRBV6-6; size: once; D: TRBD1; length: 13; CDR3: CASSYGTGAEAFF; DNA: TGTGCCAGCAGTTACGGGACAGGGGCTGAAGCTTTCTTT
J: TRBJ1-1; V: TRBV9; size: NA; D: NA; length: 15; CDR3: CASSVSSVMNTEAFF; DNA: TGTGCCAGCAGCGTAAGTAGTGTTATGAACACTGAAGCTTTCTTT
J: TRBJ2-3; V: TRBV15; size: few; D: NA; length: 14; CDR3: CATRPGDITDTQYF; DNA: TGTGCCACCAGACCGGGGGATATCACGGATACGCAGTATTTT
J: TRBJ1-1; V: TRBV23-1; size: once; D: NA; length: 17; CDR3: CASSQSTTGPRNTEAFF; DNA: TGCGCCAGCAGTCAATCCACCACCGGGCCCCGAAACACTGAAGCTTTCTTT
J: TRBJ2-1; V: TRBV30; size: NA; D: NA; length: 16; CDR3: CAWRQLGGRGIREQFF; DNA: TGTGCCTGGAGACAACTCGGGGGCCGTGGGATCAGGGAGCAGTTCTTC
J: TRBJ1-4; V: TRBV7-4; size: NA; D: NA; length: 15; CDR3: CASSLAEPVNEKLFF; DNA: TGTGCCAGCAGCTTAGCCGAGCCAGTAAATGAAAAACTGTTTTTT
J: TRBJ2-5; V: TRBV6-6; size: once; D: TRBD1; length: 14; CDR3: CASSFSGGRETQYF; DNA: TGTGCCAGCAGTTTCTCAGGGGGTAGGGAGACCCAGTACTTC
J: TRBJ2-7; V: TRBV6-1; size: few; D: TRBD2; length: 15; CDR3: CASSPRGTRGYEQYF; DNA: TGTGCCAGCAGTCCCCGCGGGACTAGAGGGTACGAGCAGTACTTC
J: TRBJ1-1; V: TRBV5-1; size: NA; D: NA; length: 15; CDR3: CASSLDHRPNTEAFF; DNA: TGCGCCAGCAGCTTGGATCACAGGCCGAACACTGAAGCTTTCTTT
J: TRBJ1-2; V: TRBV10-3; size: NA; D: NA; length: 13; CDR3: CAISESRTDGYTF; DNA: TGTGCCATCAGTGAGTCGAGGACAGATGGCTACACCTTC